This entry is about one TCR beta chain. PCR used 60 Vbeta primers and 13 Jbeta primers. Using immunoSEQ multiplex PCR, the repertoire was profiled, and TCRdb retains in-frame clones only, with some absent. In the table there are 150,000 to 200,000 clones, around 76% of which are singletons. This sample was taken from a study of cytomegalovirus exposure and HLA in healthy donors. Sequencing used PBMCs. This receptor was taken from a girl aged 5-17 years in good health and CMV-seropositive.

The CDR3 sequence is CASSLGESDEQFF. In nucleotides, the CDR3 is TGCGCCAGCAGCTTGGGAGAGTCGGATGAGCAGTTCTTC. The chain has TRBV5-1 and TRBJ2-1, with D unresolved. Germline V gives CDR1 SGHRS, CDR2 YFSETQ. Trimming cost V 0 bases and J 8 bases, with 9 bases left between them. The CDR3 spans 13 residues. The full variable domain, in which reference TRBV5-1 and TRBJ2-1 provide the parts outside the CDR3, is KAGVTQTPRYLIKTRGQQVTLSCSPISGHRSVSWYQQTPGQGLQFLFEYFSETQRNKGNFPGRFSGRQFSNSRSEMNVSTLELGDSALYLCASSLGESDEQFFGPGTRLTVL.